This TCR beta chain was recorded in a study of human T cells and chemical hapten exposure. Study details: TCR yields per sample varied, mainly owing to small pooled library volume differences.

V was shortened by 9 bases and J by 1 base, with 12 bases between the two germline ends. The CDR3 spans 14 residues. The V gene's germline CDR1 is SNHLY and CDR2 FYNNEI. In TCRdb, the RACE reads were re-called with MiXCR into one record per CDR3 protein. The repertoire holds under 95,000 distinct CDR3 sequences, about 8.7% seen once, with approximately 2.9% in the top ten. Time point here: healthy volunteer bleed at 2 weeks. Unseparated into fractions, whole blood served as the source from which total RNA was extracted. This clonotype appeared a few times. The chain links TRBV2 to TRBJ2-2, with D possibly TRBD1 on 6 matching bases. The clonotype was recovered from a female donor in good health. Some clones in this sample may be carry-over from other donors' samples. The specimen sequenced was whole blood. The CDR3 DNA sequence: TGTGCCAGTAACAGGGAGAAGAACACCGGGGAGCTGTTTTTT. Its translation is CASNREKNTGELFF.